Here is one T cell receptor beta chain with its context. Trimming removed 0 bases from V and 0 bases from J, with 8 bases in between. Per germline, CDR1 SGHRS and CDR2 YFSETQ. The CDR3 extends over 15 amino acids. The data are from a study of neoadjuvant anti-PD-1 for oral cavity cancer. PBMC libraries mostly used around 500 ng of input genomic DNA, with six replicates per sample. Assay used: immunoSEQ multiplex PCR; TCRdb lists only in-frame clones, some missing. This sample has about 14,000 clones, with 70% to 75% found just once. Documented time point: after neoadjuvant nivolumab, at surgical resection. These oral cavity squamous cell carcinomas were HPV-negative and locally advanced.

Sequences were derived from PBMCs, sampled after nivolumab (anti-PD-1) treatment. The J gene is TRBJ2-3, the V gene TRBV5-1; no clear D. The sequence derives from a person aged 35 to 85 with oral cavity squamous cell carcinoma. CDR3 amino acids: CASSLALPSTDTQYF. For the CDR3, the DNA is TGCGCCAGCAGCTTGGCCCTGCCTAGCACAGATACGCAGTATTTT. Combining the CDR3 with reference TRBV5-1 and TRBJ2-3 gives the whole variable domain KAGVTQTPRYLIKTRGQQVTLSCSPISGHRSVSWYQQTPGQGLQFLFEYFSETQRNKGNFPGRFSGRQFSNSRSEMNVSTLELGDSALYLCASSLALPSTDTQYFGPGTRLTVL.